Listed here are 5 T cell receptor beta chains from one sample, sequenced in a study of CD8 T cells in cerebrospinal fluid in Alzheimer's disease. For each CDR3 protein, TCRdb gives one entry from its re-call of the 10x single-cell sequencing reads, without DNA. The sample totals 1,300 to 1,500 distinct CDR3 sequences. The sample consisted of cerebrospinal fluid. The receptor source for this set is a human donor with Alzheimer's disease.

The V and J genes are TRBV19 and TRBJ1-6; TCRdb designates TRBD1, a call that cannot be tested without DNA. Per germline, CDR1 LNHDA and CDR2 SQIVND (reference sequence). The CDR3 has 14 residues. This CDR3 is CASSIVPGDSPLHF.

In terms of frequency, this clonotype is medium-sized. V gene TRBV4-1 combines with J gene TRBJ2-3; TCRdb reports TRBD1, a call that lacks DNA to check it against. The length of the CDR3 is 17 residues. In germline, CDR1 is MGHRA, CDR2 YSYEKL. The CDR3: CASSQDPAGALPDTQYF.

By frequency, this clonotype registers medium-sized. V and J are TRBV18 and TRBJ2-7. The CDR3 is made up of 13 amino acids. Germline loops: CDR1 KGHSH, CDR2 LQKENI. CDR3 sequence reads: CASSPTAAYEQYF. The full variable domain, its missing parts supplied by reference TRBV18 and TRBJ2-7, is NAGVMQNPRHLVRRRGQEARLRCSPMKGHSHVYWYRQLPEEGLKFMVYLQKENIIDESGMPKERFSAEFPKEGPSILRIQQVVRGDSAAYFCASSPTAAYEQYFGPGTRLTVT.

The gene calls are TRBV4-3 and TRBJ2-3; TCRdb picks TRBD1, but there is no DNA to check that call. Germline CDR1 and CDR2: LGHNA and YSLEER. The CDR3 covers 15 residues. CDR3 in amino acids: CASSQEGQSADTQYF.

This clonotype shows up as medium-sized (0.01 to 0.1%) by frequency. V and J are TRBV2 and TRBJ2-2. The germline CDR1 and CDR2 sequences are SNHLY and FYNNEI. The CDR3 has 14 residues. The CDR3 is CASSTDHYTGELFF.